The 16 T cell receptor beta chains below come from one sample, sequenced in a study of T-cell reconstitution after alpha-beta-depleted transplantation in children. The library targeted TCRbeta and was prepared with unique molecular identifiers. TCRdb reprocessed the PCR reads with MiXCR, giving one entry per CDR3 protein. The data show 200,000 to 250,000 distinct CDR3 sequences, around 7.5% seen once. The sample in question was PBMCs, mostly from graft donor cells, obtained 180 days after TCRalphabeta/CD19-depleted stem cell transplant. The receptors were gathered from a male patient aged 10-17 years who had a stem cell transplant for acute lymphoblastic leukemia, so the T cells may come from the graft donor.

This clonotype was recorded many times. This sequence joins TRBV24-1 and TRBJ2-7; D is unclear. Germline V gives CDR1 KGHDR, CDR2 SFDVKD. Trimming took off 9 bases at V and 3 bases at J, with 5 bases between the two ends. The length of the CDR3 is 10 residues. The CDR3 protein is CATWCYEQYF. CDR3 sequence (DNA): TGTGCCACCTGGTGCTACGAGCAGTACTTC.

This chain uses TRBV29-1 with TRBJ1-3; possible D gene TRBD1, 5 bases. Germline V lookup: CDR1 SQVTM, CDR2 ANQGSEA. CDR3 length: 14 amino acids. The germline V and J ends were trimmed by 4 bases and 5 bases, with 15 bases remaining between them. The CDR3: CSVGGIGPRNTIYF. The CDR3 DNA reads as TGCAGCGTTGGGGGGATCGGGCCCCGAAACACCATATATTTT.

This clonotype was found many times. V and J are TRBV12-3 or TRBV12-4 and TRBJ2-1; TRBD2 aligns across 8 bases. V lost 6 bases, J lost 9 bases, and 4 bases stayed unmatched. The CDR3 spans 12 residues. The CDR3 sequence: CASSRSGVEQFF. In DNA, the CDR3 is TGTGCCAGCAGCCGTAGCGGGGTTGAGCAGTTCTTC.

As to this clonotype: A read error is possible here, since a much larger clone lies one base away. The rearrangement links TRBV28 to TRBJ1-5; D is undetermined. V lost 3 bases and J lost 5, with 11 bases in between. The CDR3 totals 14 residues. Germline CDR1 is MDHEN and CDR2 is SYDVKM. CDR3 in amino acids: CASSFGRSDQPQHF. DNA of the CDR3: TGTGCCAGCAGTTTTGGGCGATCCGATCAGCCCCAGCATTTT.

This clonotype was observed many times. The chain uses TRBV28 and TRBJ1-6; 10 nucleotides align to TRBD1. V shed 10 bases and J 6 bases; nucleotides not matched to a gene: 9. The CDR3 consists of 15 residues. The V gene's germline CDR1 is MDHEN and CDR2 SYDVKM. The CDR3 is CAITPGQGPNSPLHF. The CDR3 nucleotides read TGTGCCATAACCCCGGGACAGGGGCCTAATTCACCCCTCCACTTT.

This clonotype occurred many times. V and J are TRBV12-3 or TRBV12-4 and TRBJ2-7; D may be TRBD1 or TRBD2 (5 bases each). The V gene lost 5 bases and the J gene lost 3 bases, with 17 bases spanning the gap. The length of the CDR3 is 15 residues. The CDR3 region is CASSPPGAGHYEQYF. CDR3 bases: TGTGCCAGCAGTCCCCCCGGGGCAGGCCACTACGAGCAGTACTTC.

This clonotype appeared many times. The genes are TRBV7-6 and TRBJ2-7; weak D call: TRBD2 (6 bases). The CDR3 has 13 residues. Trimming took 2 bases from V and 3 from J, leaving 8 bases between them. Germline CDR1 and CDR2: SGHVS and FNYEAQ. The CDR3 sequence: CASSLLGGYEQYF. CDR3 in DNA: TGTGCCAGCAGCTTATTGGGGGGCTACGAGCAGTACTTC.

There are many counts of this clonotype. V gene TRBV12-3 or TRBV12-4 combines with J gene TRBJ1-1, with 7 bases lining up with TRBD1. The V segment lost 6 bases and the J segment 1 base; nucleotides outside the gene matches: 5. The CDR3 sequence is 14 residues long. The DNA for the CDR3 is TGTGCCAGCAGGCATACAGGGGAGAACACTGAAGCTTTCTTT. This sequence encodes CASRHTGENTEAFF.

This chain uses TRBV3-1 with TRBJ2-7; TRBD1 matches at 7 bases. CDR3 length equals 14 residues. The ends lost 4 bases at V and 4 bases at J; junction bases unmatched: 7. CDR1 is LGHDT, CDR2 YNNKEL, per germline (reference sequence). The DNA of the CDR3 is TGTGCCAGCAGCCCCACAGGGGCGGCTTACGAGCAGTACTTC. Translation: CASSPTGAAYEQYF.

This clonotype was detected many times. The chain couples TRBV7-2 to TRBJ2-7; tentative D call: TRBD1 (6 bases). Germline V gene lookup returns CDR1 SGHTA and CDR2 FQGNSA. The CDR3 sequence is 16 residues long. V lost 1 base and J lost 0, with 13 bases in between. DNA for the CDR3: TGTGCCAGCAGCTTAGTCGGGACAAAAAGCTCCTACGAGCAGTACTTC. This codes for CASSLVGTKSSYEQYF.

This clonotype was seen at least ten times. The genes are TRBV20-1 and TRBJ1-2; a possible D gene is TRBD1 (5 bases). The germline V gene has CDR1 DFQATT and CDR2 SNEGSKA (reference sequence). The CDR3 has 14 residues. Trimming stripped 0 bases from V and 4 bases from J, with 12 bases between. The CDR3 DNA sequence: TGCAGTGCTAGAGATCTGGGAGGGGTCTATGGCTACACCTTC. Translation: CSARDLGGVYGYTF.

To note about this clonotype: This clone may be a read error of a much larger clone one base away. This CDR3 is CASSSPRTGASTGELFF. The CDR3 nucleotides are TGTGCCAGCAGCTCCCCCCGTACAGGGGCGAGCACCGGGGAGCTGTTTTTT. J is TRBJ2-2 and V is TRBV7-8; TRBD1 matches 7 bases. The germline gives CDR1 SGHVS, CDR2 FQNEAQ. V shed 4 bases and J 4 bases; nucleotides not matched to a gene: 12. The length of the CDR3 is 17 residues.

This clonotype has at least ten counts. The chain has TRBV7-2 and TRBJ2-2; tentatively, D is TRBD2 (7 bases). The germline V and J ends were trimmed by 0 bases and 0 bases, with 14 bases remaining between them. Germline V gene lookup returns CDR1 SGHTA and CDR2 FQGNSA. The CDR3 covers 18 residues. CDR3: CASSLAKGGGPNTGELFF. In nucleotides, the CDR3 is TGTGCCAGCAGCTTAGCGAAGGGGGGAGGGCCGAACACCGGGGAGCTGTTTTTT.

This clonotype was observed at least ten times. This chain connects TRBV11-2 to TRBJ2-4, with D maybe TRBD2 (5 bases). The CDR3 totals 16 residues. Germline values: CDR1 SGHAT, CDR2 FQNNGV. The V end lost 4 bases, the J end lost 0 bases, and 13 bases lay between the germline ends. In nucleotides, the CDR3 is TGTGCCAGCAGCTCTCCGGACTTCCTAGCCAAAAACATTCAGTACTTC. Translating it yields CASSSPDFLAKNIQYF.

The table lists this clonotype with many counts. This chain connects TRBV11-2 to TRBJ2-5; a possible D gene is TRBD1 (6 bases). The CDR3 length is 15 residues. Germline CDR1 reads SGHAT; CDR2 reads FQNNGV. Deletions cut 4 bases from V and 5 bases from J, with 17 bases between. DNA for the CDR3: TGTGCCAGCAGCTCCCCTAACAGGGAATGGGAGACCCAGTACTTC. Its translation: CASSSPNREWETQYF.

This clonotype was picked up many times. The chain is built from TRBV12-5 and TRBJ2-1; TRBD2 agrees at 7 bases. Germline V lookup: CDR1 LGHNT, CDR2 FRNRAP. The V segment lost 2 bases and the J segment 5 bases; nucleotides outside the gene matches: 9. The CDR3 extends over 16 amino acids. The CDR3 DNA sequence: TGTGCTAGTGGTTTGTACCTACCGGGACTAAACAATGAGCAGTTCTTC. This sequence encodes CASGLYLPGLNNEQFF.